The 19 T cell receptor beta chains presented below share a single source sample, sequenced in a study of shared clonotypes between healthy human individuals. This table comes from immunoSEQ multiplex PCR, and its TCRdb copy is limited to in-frame clones, with some not included. The table lists nearly 600,000 clones, 95% to 96% of them singletons. Naive CD8 cells lacked CD45RO and underwent positive selection for CCR7, leaving out terminally differentiated effector memory CD45RA+ cells. Sequencing was carried out using naive CD8+ T cells sorted from blood. Every receptor here comes from a woman under 40 in good health.

DNA of the CDR3: TGTGCCAGCAGTTACGGACAGGGTGCTGAAGCTTTCTTT. This gives the protein CASSYGQGAEAFF. The V and J genes are TRBV6-5 and TRBJ1-1; 8 nucleotides match TRBD1. The germline CDR1 and CDR2 sequences are MNHEY and SVGAGI. The CDR3 has 13 residues. The V and J ends lost 2 bases and 6 bases, in that order; junction bases with no gene match: 2.

This clone has just one count. The chain recombines TRBV19 with TRBJ1-1; no firm D call. The CDR3 extends over 14 amino acids. V lost 6 bases and J 4 bases, leaving 15 bases between the germline ends. Germline assignment: CDR1 LNHDA and CDR2 SQIVND (reference sequence). The CDR3 region is CASRGRTGSTEAFF. The CDR3 DNA is TGTGCCAGTAGAGGACGAACGGGCAGCACTGAAGCTTTCTTT.

The chain joins TRBV10-2 to TRBJ2-5, with D uncertain. Germline CDR1 and CDR2: WSHSY and SAAADI. V lost 8 bases, J lost 7 bases, and 20 bases lay in between. CDR3 length: 14 residues. Here the CDR3 reads CASAGMAAIGTQYF. CDR3 DNA: TGCGCCAGCGCCGGAATGGCGGCTATCGGGACCCAGTACTTC.

A remark on this clone: This same CDR3 is encoded by further DNA sequences in the sample. The chain couples TRBV28 to TRBJ2-5; the D is unclear. This CDR3 spans 12 amino acids. V was pared by 2 bases and J by 5 bases, with 6 bases between. Germline lookup yields CDR1 MDHEN and CDR2 SYDVKM. In DNA, the CDR3 is TGTGCCAGCAGTTTAGGATTGGAGACCCAGTACTTC. Translated: CASSLGLETQYF.

This chain joins TRBV5-4 and TRBJ1-3; D gene uncertain. Germline values: CDR1 SGHNT, CDR2 YYREEE (reference sequence). This CDR3 is built from 15 residues. V lost 4 bases and J 0 bases, leaving 11 bases between the germline ends. CDR3 loop: CASSGTSPSGNTIYF. The CDR3 nucleotides are TGTGCCAGCAGCGGCACTTCGCCCTCTGGAAACACCATATATTTT.

The rearrangement joins TRBV27 to TRBJ2-1; a weak D match, TRBD2 (6 bases). The CDR3 runs 11 residues. Germline CDR1 and CDR2: MNHEY and SMNVEV (reference sequence). V was shortened by 0 bases and J by 13 bases, with 7 bases between the two germline ends. CDR3 sequence (DNA): TGTGCCAGCAGTTTATCGGGACTTCAGTTCTTC. This encodes CASSLSGLQFF.

This chain uses TRBV14 with TRBJ2-7; a possible D gene is TRBD2 (5 bases). V was cut by 2 bases and J by 4 bases, with 21 bases left in between. This CDR3 has 17 residues. Germline assignment: CDR1 SGHDN and CDR2 FVKESK. CDR3 residues: CASSQTSAAHGAYEQYF. In DNA, the CDR3 is TGTGCCAGCAGCCAAACTTCAGCGGCACACGGTGCATACGAGCAGTACTTC.

The chain couples TRBV6-5 to TRBJ2-1; D is uncertain. Deletions cut 1 base from V and 9 bases from J, with 10 bases between. The germline CDR1 and CDR2 sequences are MNHEY and SVGAGI. The CDR3 has 13 amino acids. The CDR3 spells CASSYFDGSEQFF. CDR3 bases: TGTGCCAGCAGTTACTTCGATGGCAGTGAGCAGTTCTTC.

CDR3 amino acids: CASSSPTGHSVQHYGYTF. CDR3 bases: TGTGCCAGCAGCTCACCGACGGGACACTCAGTCCAACACTATGGCTACACCTTC. The chain recombines TRBV7-9 with TRBJ1-2; D perhaps matches TRBD1 (6 bases). Per germline, CDR1 SEHNR and CDR2 FQNEAQ (reference sequence). The CDR3 consists of 18 residues. Trimming left V 4 bases short and J 3 bases short, with 24 bases between.

The rearrangement uses TRBV28 and TRBJ1-1, with D unresolved. This CDR3 comprises 14 residues. The V end lost 1 base, the J end lost 3 bases, and 9 bases lay between the germline ends. Germline CDR1 and CDR2: MDHEN and SYDVKM. The CDR3 DNA reads as TGTGCCAGCAGTTTATCGACAACTTACACTGAAGCTTTCTTT. It is translated as CASSLSTTYTEAFF.

The gene calls are TRBV28 and TRBJ1-1; the D is unclear. Trimming removed 2 bases from V and 2 bases from J, with 9 bases in between. Per germline, CDR1 MDHEN and CDR2 SYDVKM. This CDR3 is built from 14 residues. Here the CDR3 DNA reads TGTGCCAGCAGTTTAACGGGAGAAAACACTGAAGCTTTCTTT. Protein sequence: CASSLTGENTEAFF.

The chain carries TRBV10-3 and TRBJ2-1, with 7 nucleotides matching TRBD1. This CDR3 is built from 14 residues. V gave up 7 bases and J gave up 5 bases; unmatched junction bases: 8. CDR1 is ENHRY, CDR2 SYGVKD, per germline. The CDR3 DNA follows: TGTGCCATCACGCCAGGGGACAGCAACAATGAGCAGTTCTTC. Its protein product is CAITPGDSNNEQFF.

This chain connects TRBV11-2 to TRBJ1-1, with 8 bases lining up with TRBD1. The CDR3 runs 15 residues. Trimming removed 0 bases from V and 5 bases from J; junction bases left unmatched: 5. The germline V gene has CDR1 SGHAT and CDR2 FQNNGV. This CDR3 reads CASSLDRQGRTEAFF. CDR3 nucleotides: TGTGCCAGCAGCTTAGATCGACAGGGGAGGACTGAAGCTTTCTTT.

The J gene is TRBJ1-2, the V gene TRBV27, with 9 positions matching TRBD1. Germline V gene lookup returns CDR1 MNHEY and CDR2 SMNVEV (reference sequence). Trimming at V came to 0 bases and at J to 3 bases, leaving 2 bases not matched to a gene. The CDR3 consists of 15 residues. The CDR3 sequence: CASSLSTGGHYGYTF. The DNA for the CDR3 is TGTGCCAGCAGTTTATCCACAGGGGGCCACTATGGCTACACCTTC.

The chain couples TRBV7-9 to TRBJ1-1, with D possibly being TRBD1 (5 bases). The CDR3 has 14 amino acids. With 5 bases removed from V and 0 bases from J, the gap between germline ends came to 10 bases. Per germline, CDR1 SEHNR and CDR2 FQNEAQ (reference sequence). CDR3 nucleotides: TGTGCCAGCAGCCTCCAGGGTGTGAACACTGAAGCTTTCTTT. It translates to CASSLQGVNTEAFF.

This rearrangement joins TRBV7-9 to TRBJ2-2; TRBD2 matches at 14 bases. The V segment lost 5 bases and the J segment 2 bases; nucleotides outside the gene matches: 7. Germline loops: CDR1 SEHNR, CDR2 FQNEAQ (reference sequence). This CDR3 has 18 amino acids. The CDR3 DNA follows: TGTGCCAGCAGCCCCGGACTAGCGGGAGGTCCTAACACCGGGGAGCTGTTTTTT. Residues: CASSPGLAGGPNTGELFF.

The chain recombines TRBV2 with TRBJ2-1; D is perhaps TRBD2 (6 bases). The CDR3 contains 13 residues. Germline lookup yields CDR1 SNHLY and CDR2 FYNNEI. V gave up 11 bases and J gave up 4 bases, with 15 bases separating them. In nucleotides, the CDR3 is TGTGCCGGACGCCCGGGGGAGTACAATGAGCAGTTCTTC. Its translation: CAGRPGEYNEQFF. The variable domain in full, with the rest retrieved from reference TRBV2 and TRBJ2-1, is EPEVTQTPSHQVTQMGQEVILRCVPISNHLYFYWYRQILGQKVEFLVSFYNNEISEKSEIFDDQFSVERPDGSNFTLKIRSTKLEDSAMYFCAGRPGEYNEQFFGPGTRLTVL.

V gene TRBV19 combines with J gene TRBJ1-5, with D maybe TRBD1 (5 bases). Looked up from germline, CDR1 is LNHDA and CDR2 is SQIVND (reference sequence). The CDR3 totals 15 residues. Trimming pared 10 bases from V and 0 bases from J, leaving 16 bases between. Here the CDR3 reads CAIAWDGDSNQPQHF. The CDR3 bases are TGTGCCATCGCGTGGGACGGGGATAGCAATCAGCCCCAGCATTTT.

The chain couples TRBV13 to TRBJ2-7, with 7 positions matching TRBD2. V trimming: 2 bases; J trimming: 4 bases; junction bases outside the gene matches: 11. The CDR3 totals 16 residues. Germline lookup yields CDR1 PRHDT and CDR2 FYEKMQ (reference sequence). CDR3 residues: CASSLRASGAPYEQYF. The CDR3 DNA is TGTGCCAGCAGCTTACGGGCTAGCGGAGCACCATACGAGCAGTACTTC.